This T cell receptor (beta chain) was sequenced for a study of OX40 agonist ivuxolimab in advanced cancers. The overall study: At 0.01 to 10 mg/kg, ivuxolimab was administered intravenously to patients every 2 weeks. A partial response was reached by three patients: one with hepatocellular carcinoma and two with cutaneous melanoma.

Autoimmune disease history or systemic immunosuppression excluded patients. As to this clone: The antigen remains undetermined.

Only in-frame clones appear in the TCRdb table, and some are missing; sequencing was by immunoSEQ multiplex PCR. Here the sample spans about 36,000 clones, approximately 90% being singletons. Trimming stripped 1 base from V and 0 bases from J, with 18 bases between. CDR1 is SGHAT and CDR2 is FQNNGV in the germline V gene. The CDR3 is 18 residues long. Study observations and caveats: Clones of CD4+ and CD8+ blood T cells grew by week 6 at doses of 0.1 to 3.0 mg/kg.

This chain joins TRBV11-2 and TRBJ1-2; TRBD1 is a possible D gene (5 bases). The TCR originated in an adult with an advanced solid tumor such as melanoma, head and neck, liver or kidney cancer. The sample was CD4+ or CD8+ T cells sorted from blood, taken in a trial of the OX40 agonist ivuxolimab. The CDR3 sequence is CASSLAPGRGSANYGYTF. In DNA form, the CDR3 reads TGTGCCAGCAGCTTAGCCCCGGGGAGGGGAAGCGCTAACTATGGCTACACCTTC.